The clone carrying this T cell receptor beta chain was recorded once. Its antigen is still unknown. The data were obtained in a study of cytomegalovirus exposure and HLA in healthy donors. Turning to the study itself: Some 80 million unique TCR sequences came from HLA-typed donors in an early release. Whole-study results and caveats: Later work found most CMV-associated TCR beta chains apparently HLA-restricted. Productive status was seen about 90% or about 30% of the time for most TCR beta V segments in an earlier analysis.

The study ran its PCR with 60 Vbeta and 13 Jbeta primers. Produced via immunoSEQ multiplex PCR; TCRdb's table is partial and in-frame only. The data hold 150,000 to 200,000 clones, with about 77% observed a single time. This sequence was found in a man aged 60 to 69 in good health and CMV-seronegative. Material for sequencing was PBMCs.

This CDR3 is CASSLPDRGYGYTF. CDR3 nucleotides: TGTGCCAGCAGCTTACCGGACAGGGGCTATGGCTACACCTTC. This chain connects TRBV7-9 to TRBJ1-2; TRBD1 matches at 9 bases. This CDR3 contains 14 residues. Germline lookup yields CDR1 SEHNR and CDR2 FQNEAQ (reference sequence). V lost 2 bases to trimming and J lost 4 bases; unmatched junction nucleotides: 2.